The clone carrying this T cell receptor beta chain came up once. Its antigen is not identified. 60 Vbeta and 13 Jbeta primers were used in PCR. The repertoire was sequenced with immunoSEQ multiplex PCR; TCRdb's copy has only in-frame clones and lacks some. The data show about 40,000 clones, 60% to 75% seen once. After removal of 4 bases from V and 7 bases from J, the junction contained 9 bases not matched to a gene. The CDR3 sequence is 15 residues long. Germline V lookup: CDR1 LGHNA, CDR2 YNFKEQ. This sample stems from a study of cytomegalovirus exposure and HLA in healthy donors. Study-level results: As a later analysis showed, a missense DCLRE1C variant was linked to trimming of TCR beta V- and J-genes. As confirmed in vitro, a few CMV-associated chains were specific for CMV antigens.

This sequence originates from a middle-aged man in good health and CMV-seronegative. The chain uses TRBV4-2 and TRBJ1-2; 10 bases are shared with TRBD1. The sequenced sample was PBMCs. The CDR3 DNA reads as TGTGCCAGCAGCCCCAATATGGACAGGGGGTTTGGCTACACCTTC. This encodes CASSPNMDRGFGYTF.